This T cell receptor (beta chain) was sequenced for a study of shared clonotypes between healthy human individuals (TCRdb year 2020). Regarding the research as a whole: The cohort comprised a couple of women and a few men aged 18 to 49 years. For each donor, three plates each were used for CD4 naive and CD4 memory, two plates were used for CD8 naive, and one plate was used for CD8 memory. The study deeply sequenced blood TCR repertoires of about 5 healthy adults to estimate repertoire size and the extent of clonotype sharing between individuals. To increase sequencing depth and limit assay-specific biases, TCR repertoire library preparation and sequencing were carried out by different laboratories using diverse techniques. Each donor's leukapheresis produced roughly between roughly 0.85 and 9 billion PBMCs.

The CDR3, cysteine through phenylalanine, is 17 amino acids long. The kept DNA is CDR3 alone, 51 bases in frame from the first base. V loses 3 bases of germline sequence and J loses 2 bases, and the interval between the two ends is 14 bases. Reading the germline V gene gives CDR1 MNHNS and CDR2 SASEGT. Using the deep immunoSEQ assay, TCR CDR3 regions were amplified from genomic DNA by multiplex PCR. Extracted genomic DNA from each cell subset was distributed evenly across all wells of several immunoSEQ 96-well plates, and each plate was treated as a replicate. Each replicate PCR for sorted subsets received about 220 ng genomic DNA, equal to tens of thousands of T cell genomes. The purified libraries were quantified using a Qubit 3.0 fluorometer, sized with a Bioanalyzer 2100, and then quantified again using the KAPA Library Quantification kit. Each immunoSEQ 96-well plate was sequenced on its own single-read 150-cycle Illumina NextSeq 550 flow cell. The authors' pipeline ran thus. The immunoSEQ output contained only junctional sequences without quality scores, so filtering could not match that applied to full-length reads. To assign V/J genes and CDR3, sequences were annotated against IMGT germline references using PyIR, a Python wrapper for IgBLAST v1.9. Reads with weak V/J assignments (E-value above 1e-6), missing CDR3, stop codons, out-of-frame junctions, or ambiguous translated residues were removed. V3J clonotypes were defined as sequences sharing the same inferred V gene, J gene, and CDR3 amino acid sequence. Percentage overlap between repertoires was calculated by dividing the number of shared unique clonotypes by the size of the smaller repertoire. Richness of each repertoire was evaluated using RTK rarefaction, the Chao1 estimator, and Recon v2.1 estimates of unobserved clonotypes. Generation probabilities for all TCRbeta clonotypes obtained by the gDNA method from four donors were computed using OLGA. As stored in TCRdb, this immuneACCESS dataset retains in-frame rearrangements with V and J assigned. A fraction of the clones does not appear; measured against another copy, unresolved V genes explain less than half of the discrepancy, and the remainder lacks a known reason. V and J calls and clone size are given by that table; D and trimming were obtained from the DNA. This sample holds roughly 2.5 million clones; around 90% were observed only once. The top ten constitute 0.13% to 0.15% of the sample.

Healthy HIV-negative adults with no recently reported acute infections or vaccinations were included as donors. All donors were Caucasian adults living in Nashville, Tennessee, USA. CD4+ T cells were enriched by magnetic negative selection, after which naive cells were positively selected on CD45RA and the negative fraction was taken as the memory subset. After blood collection by leukapheresis, PBMCs were isolated using Ficoll-Histopaque density gradient centrifugation and then cryopreserved in the vapor phase of liquid nitrogen. Purity and quantity of every magnetically sorted T cell population were checked by analytical flow cytometry. Genomic DNA was isolated from every sorted fraction and measured by UV absorbance on a Nanodrop 2000c. A word on this clone: It has no known antigen specificity. No much larger clone exists at a distance of one base, and base qualities are not known.

General study outcomes and caveats: Roughly 5% of naive CD4, 3.5% of naive CD8, approximately 2% of memory CD4, and around 0.4% of memory CD8 clonotypes were shared across several donors. Estimated clonotype richness was generally larger for naive than for memory subsets. Even with the large sequencing depth, rarefaction of the sorted-subset datasets indicated that sequencing was incomplete. Sampling was restricted to blood, and TCR repertoires in tissue are likely to differ from TCR repertoires in blood. Because the study included a small number of donors, the genetic and exposure-history diversity represented was limited. Pairwise subsampling led to the expectation that sequencing depth would affect the degree of clonotype sharing among donors. Compared with non-shared clonotypes, the clonotypes found in all four sorted-subset donors had higher generation probabilities.

The receptor chain draws on TRBV6-1 and TRBJ1-6, with the D gene call left open. The receptor was derived from a man aged 18 to 30 in good health. Sequences were obtained from naive CD4+ T cells sorted from blood. The cell subset or site label for this specimen denotes: CD45RA+ positively selected. The CDR3 sequence is CASSDRTGLPYNSPLHF. The DNA reads as follows: TGTGCCAGCAGTGACAGGACCGGATTGCCCTATAATTCACCCCTCCACTTT.